This entry describes one T cell receptor beta chain. This entry belongs to a study of blood T cell repertoires in COVID-19. The data were produced by immunoSEQ multiplex PCR, yet TCRdb's version contains in-frame clones alone and is incomplete. The data contain about 170,000 clones, 70% to 80% of them singletons. This TCR derives from a man aged 60-69 years with acute or convalescent COVID-19. The sequenced sample consisted of peripheral blood.

The CDR3 is CASSVRREGIYTF. Here the CDR3 DNA reads TGTGCCAGCAGCGTCCGCAGGGAGGGAATATACACCTTC. V gene TRBV9 combines with J gene TRBJ1-2; D is perhaps TRBD1 (5 bases). There are 13 residues in the CDR3. Trimming cost V 2 bases and J 11 bases, with 16 bases left between them. Germline lookup yields CDR1 SGDLS and CDR2 YYNGEE. The full variable domain, completed using reference TRBV9 and TRBJ1-2, is DSGVTQTPKHLITATGQRVTLRCSPRSGDLSVYWYQQSLDQGLQFLIQYYNGEERAKGNILERFSAQQFPDLHSELNLSSLELGDSALYFCASSVRREGIYTFGSGTRLTVV.